The 27 T cell receptor beta chains listed next were all sequenced from one sample in a study of cytomegalovirus exposure and HLA in healthy donors. PCR was performed using 60 Vbeta and 13 Jbeta primers. Clones were read by immunoSEQ multiplex PCR, and TCRdb kept only the in-frame ones, dropping some. The sample includes 90,000 to 130,000 clones, 75% to 90% of them seen just once. The sequencing input was PBMCs. These receptors were obtained from a man between 35 and 55 years old in good health and CMV-seronegative.

The chain recombines TRBV7-2 with TRBJ1-1, with D uncertain. Between the trimmed V and J ends, which lost 5 bases and 8 bases, there was a span of 9 bases. The germline V gene encodes CDR1 SGHTA and CDR2 FQGNSA. This CDR3 spans 11 amino acids. DNA of the CDR3: TGTGCCAGCAGCCCACGTCTAGAAGCTTTCTTT. Amino acids: CASSPRLEAFF.

The gene calls are TRBV30 and TRBJ1-5; D call uncertain. V dropped 1 base and J dropped 4 bases, with 8 bases sitting between them. In germline, CDR1 is GTSNPN, CDR2 SVGIG (reference sequence). CDR3 size: 13 residues. CDR3 sequence reads: CAWSAGKNQPQHF. The DNA of the CDR3 is TGTGCCTGGAGTGCGGGGAAAAATCAGCCCCAGCATTTT. Looking up the rest from reference TRBV30 and TRBJ1-5 gives the full variable domain: SQTIHQWPATLVQPVGSPLSLECTVEGTSNPNLYWYRQAAGRGLQLLFYSVGIGQISSEVPQNLSASRPQDRQFILSSKKLLLSDSGFYLCAWSAGKNQPQHFGDGTRLSIL.

This chain uses TRBV14 with TRBJ1-2; possible D gene TRBD1, 5 bases. Trimming took 2 bases from V and 7 from J, leaving 11 bases between them. CDR3 length equals 13 residues. Germline loops: CDR1 SGHDN, CDR2 FVKESK. The CDR3, as DNA: TGTGCCAGCAGCCAAACAGGATTGACTGGCTACACCTTC. Amino acids: CASSQTGLTGYTF.

This chain uses TRBV21-1 with TRBJ1-1; TRBD1 is the table's D call, not checked against the DNA. TRBV21-1 is assigned pseudogene status. The CDR3 is 17 amino acids. CDR3 protein: CASSSPQRGSGGTEAFF. The DNA of the CDR3 is TGTGCCAGCAGTTCCCCCCAAAGGGGGAGCGGCGGCACTGAAGCTTTCTTT.

This chain joins TRBV7-6 and TRBJ2-7, with D perhaps TRBD1 (6 bases). Germline V gene sequence: CDR1 SGHVS, CDR2 FNYEAQ. The CDR3 is 13 residues long. Trimming shortened V by 4 bases and J by 4 bases, and 11 bases separated the two germline ends. The CDR3 region has the DNA TGTGCCAGCAGCTCCGAACAGGGTTACGAGCAGTACTTC. Encoded protein: CASSSEQGYEQYF.

This clone came up a few times. The chain combines TRBV4-3 with TRBJ2-3; tentatively, D is TRBD2 (5 bases). From germline, CDR1 is LGHNA and CDR2 YSLEER. The CDR3 is 19 residues long. V was cut by 0 bases and J by 3 bases, with 22 bases left in between. In DNA, the CDR3 is TGCGCCAGCAGCCAAGATGGGTTGGGGAGCGCCCAAGGGACAGATACGCAGTATTTT. Protein sequence: CASSQDGLGSAQGTDTQYF.

This clone has a handful of counts. Here the CDR3 reads CASRGGRGNEQFF. The CDR3 DNA sequence: TGTGCCAGTAGAGGGGGCAGGGGCAATGAGCAGTTCTTC. V is TRBV19 and J is TRBJ2-1, with 7 bases that match TRBD1. Germline CDR1 is LNHDA and CDR2 is SQIVND (reference sequence). V dropped 6 bases and J dropped 6; count of bases not matched to a gene: 5. The CDR3 runs 13 residues.

This clone occurred once. The chain combines TRBV29-1 with TRBJ2-5; 8 bases are shared with TRBD2. J lost 4 bases, V lost 4 bases, and 11 bases had no gene match. The CDR3 covers 15 residues. Germline-derived CDR1 and CDR2 are SQVTM and ANQGSEA. The CDR3 sequence is CSVGIGTSGGETQYF. In DNA form, the CDR3 reads TGCAGCGTTGGTATTGGGACTAGTGGCGGAGAGACCCAGTACTTC.

The chain employs TRBV7-2 and TRBJ2-7; 8 bases are a match to TRBD2. The length of the CDR3 is 14 residues. Trimming cost V 5 bases and J 6 bases; bases outside gene matches: 9. The V gene's germline CDR1 is SGHTA and CDR2 FQGNSA. The CDR3 DNA reads as TGTGCCAGCAGCGCCCCCCGGGGGGGAACCGAGCAGTACTTC. Translated: CASSAPRGGTEQYF.

The chain links TRBV29-1 to TRBJ1-3; D is ambiguous. V was clipped by 3 bases and J by 4 bases, with 10 bases between them. The CDR3 is 13 residues long. The V gene's germline CDR1 is SQVTM and CDR2 ANQGSEA. CDR3 residues: CSVEQMAGNTIYF. CDR3 sequence (DNA): TGCAGCGTTGAGCAAATGGCCGGAAACACCATATATTTT. The entire variable domain, with the rest obtained from reference TRBV29-1 and TRBJ1-3, is as follows: SAVISQKPSRDICQRGTSLTIQCQVDSQVTMMFWYRQQPGQSLTLIATANQGSEATYESGFVIDKFPISRPNLTFSTLTVSNMSPEDSSIYLCSVEQMAGNTIYFGEGSWLTVV.

The chain carries TRBV6-6 and TRBJ1-2; 9 bases line up with TRBD1. Germline V gene sequence: CDR1 MNHNY, CDR2 SVGAGI (reference sequence). V lost 5 bases, J lost 7 bases, and 11 bases stayed unmatched. The CDR3 is 15 amino acids. This CDR3 reads CASSLQGDRAAGYTF. The CDR3 DNA is TGTGCCAGCAGTCTACAGGGGGACAGGGCAGCTGGCTACACCTTC.

The chain combines TRBV27 with TRBJ1-2; 10 bases are a match to TRBD1. With 6 bases clipped from V and 4 bases from J, the junction kept 5 bases outside the gene matches. The CDR3 runs 14 residues. CDR1 and CDR2 (germline): MNHEY, SMNVEV (reference sequence). The DNA of the CDR3 is TGTGCCAGCAGCCAGACAGGGGGCTTCTATGGCTACACCTTC. Its translation: CASSQTGGFYGYTF.

This clone was seen a handful of times. The chain uses TRBV6-1 and TRBJ1-1, with D tentatively TRBD1 (5 bases). The ends were cut back, 4 bases at V and 3 bases at J, with 9 bases in the middle. The germline CDR1 and CDR2 sequences are MNHNS and SASEGT. The CDR3 sequence is 13 residues long. This CDR3 is CASSARQYTEAFF. As DNA, the CDR3 is TGTGCCAGCAGTGCCCGACAGTACACTGAAGCTTTCTTT.

This clone was counted only a few times. The chain is built from TRBV25-1 and TRBJ1-4; TRBD1 might be the D (6 bases). The CDR3 contains 13 residues. With 3 bases removed from V and 6 bases from J, the gap between germline ends came to 8 bases. CDR1 and CDR2 (germline): MGHDK, SYGVNS. The CDR3 loop is CASSEAGDEKLFF. DNA for the CDR3: TGTGCCAGCAGTGAGGCAGGGGATGAAAAACTGTTTTTT.

The genes are TRBV27 and TRBJ2-5; possibly TRBD1 for D (5 bases). The germline V gene encodes CDR1 MNHEY and CDR2 SMNVEV (reference sequence). The CDR3 is made up of 13 amino acids. Deletions cut 8 bases from V and 1 base from J, with 11 bases between. CDR3 residues: CASARTLQETQYF. The CDR3 DNA sequence: TGTGCCAGCGCAAGGACACTCCAAGAGACCCAGTACTTC.

The chain has TRBV5-1 and TRBJ1-6, with TRBD1 matching 7 bases. Germline CDR1 SGHRS, CDR2 YFSETQ. V lost 3 bases to trimming and J lost 8 bases; unmatched junction nucleotides: 5. The CDR3 length is 14 residues. CDR3 in DNA: TGCGCCAGCAGCTCGACAGGGATCGATTCACCCCTCCACTTT. Translating gives CASSSTGIDSPLHF.

The V and J genes are TRBV18 and TRBJ2-7; 9 bases match TRBD1. With 3 bases clipped from V and 6 bases from J, the junction kept 6 bases outside the gene matches. Germline V CDR1 and CDR2: KGHSH, LQKENI. This CDR3 spans 14 amino acids. CDR3 amino acids: CASSPVGQGAEQYF. CDR3 nucleotides: TGTGCCAGCTCACCCGTGGGACAGGGTGCCGAGCAGTACTTC.

The rearrangement joins TRBV5-8 to TRBJ1-4, with D unclear. CDR3 length: 13 residues. Trimming removed 7 bases from V and 6 bases from J, with 13 bases in between. The germline gives CDR1 SGHTS, CDR2 YDEGEE. The CDR3 DNA reads as TGTGCCAGCGGAAGAGGGCTTTATGAAAAACTGTTTTTT. It yields the protein CASGRGLYEKLFF. Filled out from reference TRBV5-8 and TRBJ1-4, the complete variable domain reads EAGVTQSPTHLIKTRGQQATLRCSPISGHTSVYWYQQALGLGLQFLLWYDEGEERNRGNFPPRFSGRQFPNYSSELNVNALELEDSALYLCASGRGLYEKLFFGSGTQLSVL.

The V and J genes are TRBV5-4 and TRBJ2-3, with TRBD1 matching 7 bases. Germline trimming cut 0 bases from V and 7 bases from J; bases unmatched to any gene: 11. The germline gives CDR1 SGHNT, CDR2 YYREEE (reference sequence). This CDR3 has 16 residues. CDR3: CASSLAGQLVTNTQYF. In DNA, the CDR3 is TGTGCCAGCAGCTTGGCGGGACAGCTCGTCACCAATACGCAGTATTTT.

This rearrangement joins TRBV5-1 to TRBJ2-1, with 8 bases identical to TRBD1. Germline CDR1 reads SGHRS; CDR2 reads YFSETQ. There are 16 residues in the CDR3. The trim removed 4 bases at V and 2 bases at J, leaving 8 bases unmatched. The CDR3 protein is CASSPSADRAYNEQFF. CDR3 nucleotide sequence: TGCGCCAGCAGCCCGTCAGCGGACAGGGCCTACAATGAGCAGTTCTTC. Filled out from reference TRBV5-1 and TRBJ2-1, the complete variable domain reads KAGVTQTPRYLIKTRGQQVTLSCSPISGHRSVSWYQQTPGQGLQFLFEYFSETQRNKGNFPGRFSGRQFSNSRSEMNVSTLELGDSALYLCASSPSADRAYNEQFFGPGTRLTVL.

The V call is TRBV14, the J call TRBJ2-5; TRBD2 might be the D (5 bases). There are 14 residues in the CDR3. The V and J ends lost 1 base and 5 bases respectively, with 11 bases between them. Per the germline V gene, CDR1 is SGHDN and CDR2 is FVKESK. DNA of the CDR3: TGTGCCAGCAGCCAAGGGACCCGAGGGGAGACCCAGTACTTC. Protein product: CASSQGTRGETQYF.

The V gene is TRBV7-2, the J gene TRBJ2-7; 9 nucleotides match TRBD1. CDR3 length: 17 residues. V trimming: 3 bases; J trimming: 2 bases; junction bases outside the gene matches: 11. Germline V gives CDR1 SGHTA, CDR2 FQGNSA. CDR3 sequence: CASSFLSGTGFPYEQYF. CDR3 coding DNA: TGTGCCAGCAGCTTTCTTTCCGGGACAGGGTTTCCCTACGAGCAGTACTTC.

This sequence joins TRBV7-8 and TRBJ2-5; 8 bases map to TRBD1. Germline V gives CDR1 SGHVS, CDR2 FQNEAQ. V gave up 5 bases and J gave up 4 bases; unmatched junction bases: 9. This CDR3 spans 15 amino acids. The CDR3 sequence is CASSIRQGKGETQYF. CDR3 coding DNA: TGTGCCAGCAGCATCCGACAGGGGAAGGGAGAGACCCAGTACTTC.

The V gene is TRBV28, the J gene TRBJ2-7; possible D gene TRBD1, 6 bases. Per the germline V gene, CDR1 is MDHEN and CDR2 is SYDVKM. The CDR3 has 15 residues. Between the trimmed V and J ends, which lost 7 bases and 1 base, there was a span of 17 bases. The CDR3 nucleotides are TGTGCCAGCATCACCCCCGGACAGCCTTCCTACGAGCAGTACTTC. Its translation: CASITPGQPSYEQYF.

This chain connects TRBV30 to TRBJ2-3; D not certain. V gave up 7 bases and J gave up 2 bases, with 16 bases separating them. Germline CDR1 is GTSNPN and CDR2 is SVGIG (reference sequence). This CDR3 is 14 amino acids long. The CDR3 is CASTRHPSTDTQYF. Written as DNA, the CDR3 is TGTGCCTCCACGAGACACCCTTCCACAGATACGCAGTATTTT.

The chain joins TRBV11-2 to TRBJ2-7; 9 positions agree with TRBD1. V gave up 3 bases and J gave up 3 bases; unmatched junction bases: 3. The CDR3 length is 14 residues. CDR1 is SGHAT and CDR2 is FQNNGV in the germline V gene. The CDR3 is CASSFGTGSYEQYF. Written as DNA, the CDR3 is TGTGCCAGCAGCTTCGGGACAGGGAGCTACGAGCAGTACTTC.

V gene TRBV2 combines with J gene TRBJ1-4; the D gene is possibly TRBD1 (5 bases). V lost 6 bases and J lost 8, with 19 bases in between. CDR1 and CDR2 (germline): SNHLY, FYNNEI. CDR3 length: 15 residues. The CDR3 DNA is TGTGCCAGCAGCTTTCGACAAGGACATCTGGAAAAACTGTTTTTT. Encoded protein: CASSFRQGHLEKLFF.